A selection of T cell receptor beta chains follows, all from one sample in a study of T cell responses to AZD1222 COVID-19 vaccine. Produced via immunoSEQ multiplex PCR; TCRdb's table is partial and in-frame only. The sample includes over 65,000 clones, about nine tenths of them seen just once. The sequencing here drew on peripheral blood, taken 28 days after the second AZD1222 dose. Receptor source: an adult who received the AZD1222 COVID-19 vaccine. Each CDR3 is given with its conserved first and last residue. The D gene is left open where the match is weak. The size of a clone is reported for some rows only, either as once, few or many, or as a class for expanded clones.

CDR3 protein: CAVGGEGLAGAEQFF
CDR3 DNA: TGTGCCGTGGGGGGGGAGGGACTAGCGGGAGCTGAGCAGTTCTTC
D gene: TRBD2
V gene: TRBV10-3
J gene: TRBJ2-1
clone size: .

CDR3 protein: CASSEWGMNTEAFF
CDR3 DNA: TGTGCCAGCAGTGAATGGGGCATGAACACTGAAGCTTTCTTT
D gene: .
V gene: TRBV25-1
J gene: TRBJ1-1
clone size: .

CDR3 protein: CASSQERSLYEQYF
CDR3 DNA: TGTGCCAGCAGCCAAGAACGTTCCCTATACGAGCAGTACTTC
D gene: .
V gene: TRBV14
J gene: TRBJ2-7
clone size: .

CDR3 protein: CAWSSGFNQPQHF
CDR3 DNA: TGTGCCTGGAGCTCAGGGTTCAATCAGCCCCAGCATTTT
D gene: .
V gene: TRBV30
J gene: TRBJ1-5
clone size: .

CDR3 protein: CASSALTNTGELFF
CDR3 DNA: TGTGCCAGCAGTGCTCTAACGAACACCGGGGAGCTGTTTTTT
D gene: .
V gene: TRBV5-6
J gene: TRBJ2-2
clone size: .

CDR3 protein: CASSQDFQGRNEQFF
CDR3 DNA: TGTGCCAGCAGCCAAGATTTCCAGGGGCGGAATGAGCAGTTCTTC
D gene: .
V gene: TRBV4-2
J gene: TRBJ2-1
clone size: .

CDR3 protein: CATRTGTGGWYEQYF
CDR3 DNA: TGTGCCACCAGAACCGGGACAGGGGGCTGGTACGAGCAGTACTTC
D gene: TRBD1
V gene: TRBV7-2
J gene: TRBJ2-7
clone size: .

CDR3 protein: CASSFQAAQETQYF
CDR3 DNA: TGCGCCAGCAGCTTCCAAGCGGCCCAAGAGACCCAGTACTTC
D gene: .
V gene: TRBV5-1
J gene: TRBJ2-5
clone size: few

CDR3 protein: CAIRLQGAVYGYTF
CDR3 DNA: TGTGCCATCAGACTACAGGGGGCTGTCTATGGCTACACCTTC
D gene: TRBD1
V gene: TRBV19
J gene: TRBJ1-2
clone size: .

CDR3 protein: CASSLTGVYEQYF
CDR3 DNA: TGTGCCAGCAGTTTGACAGGGGTTTACGAGCAGTACTTC
D gene: TRBD1
V gene: TRBV27
J gene: TRBJ2-7
clone size: .

CDR3 protein: CASSLTSRKNEKLFF
CDR3 DNA: TGTGCCAGCAGCTTGACGTCAAGAAAAAATGAAAAACTGTTTTTT
D gene: .
V gene: TRBV5-8
J gene: TRBJ1-4
clone size: few

CDR3 protein: CSARGGGELFF
CDR3 DNA: TGCAGTGCTAGAGGGGGCGGGGAGCTGTTTTTT
D gene: .
V gene: TRBV20-1
J gene: TRBJ2-2
clone size: .

CDR3 protein: CASSFQNEKLFF
CDR3 DNA: TGTGCCAGCAGCTTCCAGAATGAAAAACTGTTTTTT
D gene: .
V gene: TRBV11-2
J gene: TRBJ1-4
clone size: .

CDR3 protein: CASSLGLAGDTDTQYF
CDR3 DNA: TGTGCCAGCAGCTTAGGCTTAGCGGGGGACACAGATACGCAGTATTTT
D gene: TRBD2
V gene: TRBV7-8
J gene: TRBJ2-3
clone size: .

CDR3 protein: CASSSMYTEAFF
CDR3 DNA: TGTGCCAGCAGCAGTATGTACACTGAAGCTTTCTTT
D gene: .
V gene: TRBV11-2
J gene: TRBJ1-1
clone size: .

CDR3 protein: CSAKDYEQYF
CDR3 DNA: TGCAGTGCTAAGGACTACGAGCAGTACTTC
D gene: .
V gene: TRBV20-1
J gene: TRBJ2-7
clone size: .

CDR3 protein: CAWSVRGGNSPLHF
CDR3 DNA: TGTGCCTGGAGTGTACGGGGCGGGAATTCACCCCTCCACTTT
D gene: .
V gene: TRBV30
J gene: TRBJ1-6
clone size: .

CDR3 protein: CASSERAGQSPLHF
CDR3 DNA: TGTGCCAGCAGTGAACGGGCAGGGCAGTCACCCCTCCACTTT
D gene: .
V gene: TRBV6-1
J gene: TRBJ1-6
clone size: .

CDR3 protein: CASTTLLNYGYTF
CDR3 DNA: TGTGCCAGTACGACCCTCTTAAACTATGGCTACACCTTC
D gene: .
V gene: TRBV19
J gene: TRBJ1-2
clone size: .